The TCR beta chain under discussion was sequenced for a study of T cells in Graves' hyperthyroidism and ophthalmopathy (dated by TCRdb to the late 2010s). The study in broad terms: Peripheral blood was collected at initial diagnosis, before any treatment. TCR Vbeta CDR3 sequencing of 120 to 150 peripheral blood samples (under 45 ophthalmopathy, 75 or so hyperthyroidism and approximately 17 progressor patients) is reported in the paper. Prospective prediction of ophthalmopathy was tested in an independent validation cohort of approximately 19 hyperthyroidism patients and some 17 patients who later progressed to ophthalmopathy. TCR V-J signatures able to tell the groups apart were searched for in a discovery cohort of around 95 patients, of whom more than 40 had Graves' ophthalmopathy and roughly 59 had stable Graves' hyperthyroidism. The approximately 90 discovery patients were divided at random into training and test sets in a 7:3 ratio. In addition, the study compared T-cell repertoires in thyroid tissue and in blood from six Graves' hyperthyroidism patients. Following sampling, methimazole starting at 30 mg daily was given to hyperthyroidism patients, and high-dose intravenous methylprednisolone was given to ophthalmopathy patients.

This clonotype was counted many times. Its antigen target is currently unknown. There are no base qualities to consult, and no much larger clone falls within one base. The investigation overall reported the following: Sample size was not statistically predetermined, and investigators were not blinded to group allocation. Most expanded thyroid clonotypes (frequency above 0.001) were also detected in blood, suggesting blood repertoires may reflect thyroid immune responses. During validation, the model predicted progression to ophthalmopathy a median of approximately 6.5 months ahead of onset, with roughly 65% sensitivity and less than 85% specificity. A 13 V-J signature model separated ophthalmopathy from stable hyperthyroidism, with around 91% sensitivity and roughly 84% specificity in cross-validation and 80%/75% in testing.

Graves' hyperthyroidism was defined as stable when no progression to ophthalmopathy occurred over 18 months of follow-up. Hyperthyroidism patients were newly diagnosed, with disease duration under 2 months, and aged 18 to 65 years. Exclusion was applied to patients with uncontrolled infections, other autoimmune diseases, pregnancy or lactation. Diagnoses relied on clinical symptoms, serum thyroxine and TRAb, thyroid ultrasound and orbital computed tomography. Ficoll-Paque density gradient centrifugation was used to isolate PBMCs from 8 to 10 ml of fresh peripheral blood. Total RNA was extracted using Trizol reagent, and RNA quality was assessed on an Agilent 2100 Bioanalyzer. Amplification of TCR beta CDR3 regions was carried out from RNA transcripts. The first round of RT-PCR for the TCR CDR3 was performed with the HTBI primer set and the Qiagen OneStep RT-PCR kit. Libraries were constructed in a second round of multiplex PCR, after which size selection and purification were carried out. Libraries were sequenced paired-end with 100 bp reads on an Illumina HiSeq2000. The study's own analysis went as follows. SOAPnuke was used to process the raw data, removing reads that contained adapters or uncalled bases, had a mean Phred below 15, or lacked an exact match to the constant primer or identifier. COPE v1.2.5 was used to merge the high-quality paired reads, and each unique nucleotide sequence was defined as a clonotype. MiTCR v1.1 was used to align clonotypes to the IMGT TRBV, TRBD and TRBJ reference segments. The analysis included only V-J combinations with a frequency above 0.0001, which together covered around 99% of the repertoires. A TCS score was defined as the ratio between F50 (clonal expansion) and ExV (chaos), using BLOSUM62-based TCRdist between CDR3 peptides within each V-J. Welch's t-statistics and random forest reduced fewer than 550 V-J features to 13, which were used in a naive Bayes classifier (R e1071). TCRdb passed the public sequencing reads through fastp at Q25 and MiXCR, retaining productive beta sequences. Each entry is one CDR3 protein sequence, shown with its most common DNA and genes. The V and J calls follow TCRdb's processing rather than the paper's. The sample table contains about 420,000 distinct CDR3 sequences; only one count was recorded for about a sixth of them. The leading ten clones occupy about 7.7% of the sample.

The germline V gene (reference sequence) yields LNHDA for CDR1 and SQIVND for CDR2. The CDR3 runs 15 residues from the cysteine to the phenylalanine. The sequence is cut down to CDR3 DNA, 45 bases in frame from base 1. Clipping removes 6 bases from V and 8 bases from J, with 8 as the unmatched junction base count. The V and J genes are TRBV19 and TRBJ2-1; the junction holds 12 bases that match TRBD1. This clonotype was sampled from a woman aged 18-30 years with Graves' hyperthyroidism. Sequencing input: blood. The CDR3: CASRNRDRGRDEQFF. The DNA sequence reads TGTGCCAGTAGGAACCGGGACAGGGGGCGCGATGAGCAGTTCTTC.